Given below is one TCR beta chain in context. Its target is not known. This sample was included in a study of T cell clonotyping in hematopoietic cell transplantation. Regarding the study as a whole: After transplant, recipient diversity fell while pathologically expanded clonotypes grew through day 180. Few recipient clonotypes overlapped donors; over 97% were de novo at given depth. Cells were unsorted, so CD4 and CD8 contributions were not separated.

Method: immunoSEQ multiplex PCR; TCRdb's copy keeps in-frame clones and lacks some. The sample includes 13,000 or so clones, about 97% of them seen just once. There are 11 residues in the CDR3. V lost 4 bases to trimming and J lost 8 bases, with 11 bases between them. Germline CDR1 is GTSNPN and CDR2 is SVGIG (reference sequence). Sequenced here: peripheral blood mononuclear cells, sampled 30 days after allogeneic stem cell transplant. The rearrangement uses TRBV30 and TRBJ1-2; TRBD1 is a possible D gene (5 bases). The clonotype was recovered from a female patient in her 50s who had an allogeneic stem cell transplant from an unrelated donor, so T cells may come from the graft donor. Some clones in this sample may be carry-over from other donors' samples. CDR3 in amino acids: CAWMAGLGYTF. The CDR3 DNA follows: TGTGCCTGGATGGCAGGGCTCGGCTACACCTTC.